A single sample is the source of the 8 T cell receptor beta chains below, sequenced in a study of cytomegalovirus exposure and HLA in healthy donors. It was with 60 Vbeta and 13 Jbeta primers that the PCR ran. Some clones are missing from TCRdb's copy, which holds only in-frame ones; the method was immunoSEQ multiplex PCR. This sample has around 120,000 clones, with around three quarters found just once. Sequenced sample: PBMCs. The receptors were gathered from a woman in her thirties or forties in good health and CMV-seronegative.

This clone was observed a handful of times. This chain connects TRBV10-3 to TRBJ1-3; 8 bases fit TRBD1. This CDR3 region has 14 residues. Germline V gives CDR1 ENHRY, CDR2 SYGVKD. V lost 4 bases, J lost 2 bases, and 1 base stayed unmatched. The CDR3 loop is CAISGTGTGNTIYF. The CDR3 DNA reads TGTGCCATCAGTGGGACAGGGACTGGAAACACCATATATTTT.

In its sample, this clone was seen a few times. The chain uses TRBV19 and TRBJ2-1, with D possibly being TRBD2 (5 bases). This CDR3 comprises 15 residues. Per the germline V gene, CDR1 is LNHDA and CDR2 is SQIVND (reference sequence). V shed 1 base and J shed 3 bases, with 10 bases lying between them. In DNA form, the CDR3 reads TGTGCCAGTAGTATAGGGGCCGGGGACTACAATGAGCAGTTCTTC. Translated: CASSIGAGDYNEQFF.

V usage is TRBV18 and J usage is TRBJ2-7; the D gene is possibly TRBD1 (5 bases). This CDR3 spans 11 amino acids. Trimming cost V 8 bases and J 6 bases, with 11 bases left between them. The germline CDR1 and CDR2 sequences are KGHSH and LQKENI. As DNA, the CDR3 is TGTGCCAGCCACGAAGGGGTCGAGCAGTACTTC. This gives the protein CASHEGVEQYF.

The sample holds one count of this clone. The chain uses TRBV19 and TRBJ2-1; D is uncertain. Germline loops: CDR1 LNHDA, CDR2 SQIVND (reference sequence). Trimming removed 0 bases from V and 2 bases from J, with 14 bases in between. This CDR3 contains 17 residues. CDR3 in amino acids: CASSIDIRLEAYNEQFF. The DNA for the CDR3 is TGTGCCAGTAGTATAGATATAAGGCTAGAAGCCTACAATGAGCAGTTCTTC. Together with reference TRBV19 and TRBJ2-1, the CDR3 gives the full variable domain: DGGITQSPKYLFRKEGQNVTLSCEQNLNHDAMYWYRQDPGQGLRLIYYSQIVNDFQKGDIAEGYSVSREKKESFPLTVTSAQKNPTAFYLCASSIDIRLEAYNEQFFGPGTRLTVL.

The V call is TRBV5-6, the J call TRBJ1-5; no definite D call. The length of the CDR3 is 15 residues. The V end lost 0 bases, the J end lost 2 bases, and 9 bases lay between the germline ends. Per germline, CDR1 SGHDT and CDR2 YYEEEE. CDR3 sequence: CASSLGFGGNQPQHF. CDR3 coding DNA: TGTGCCAGCAGCTTGGGTTTCGGGGGCAATCAGCCCCAGCATTTT.

A single count supports this clone. An end of the junction differs from the germline gene, which may be a read error. V and J are TRBV7-9 and TRBJ2-3; D unclear. This CDR3 has 12 residues. Germline V lookup: CDR1 SEHNR, CDR2 FQNEAQ (reference sequence). The CDR3 DNA follows: TGTTCCAGCAGCATTTTAACAGATACGCAGTATTTT. The encoded protein is CSSSILTDTQYF.

V is TRBV4-3 and J is TRBJ2-7; 7 bases are a match to TRBD1. CDR1 LGHNA and CDR2 YSLEER come from the germline V gene. The CDR3 loop spans 15 amino acids. V lost 4 bases, J lost 1 base, and 7 bases stayed unmatched. The CDR3: CASSRRQGFSYEQYF. The CDR3, as DNA: TGCGCCAGCAGCCGACGACAGGGCTTTTCCTACGAGCAGTACTTC.

Points on this clone: This CDR3 is also generated by other DNA sequences in the sample. The chain recombines TRBV11-2 with TRBJ1-1; D gene unclear. CDR1 is SGHAT and CDR2 is FQNNGV in the germline V gene. With 0 bases removed from V and 1 base from J, the gap between germline ends came to 9 bases. The CDR3 has 15 residues. CDR3 in amino acids: CASSLDPSPNTEAFF. In DNA form, the CDR3 reads TGTGCCAGCAGCTTAGATCCGAGCCCGAACACTGAAGCTTTCTTT.